These 11 T cell receptor beta chains share one sample of origin, sequenced in a study of blood T cell repertoires in COVID-19. Sequenced by immunoSEQ multiplex PCR; TCRdb stores in-frame clones only, minus some. The profile covers about 15,000 clones, with around 82% appearing a single time and roughly 9.1% taken by the ten largest. Sequenced: peripheral blood. The origin of the receptors is a human donor in a cohort sampled during active COVID-19.

As regards this clone: Germline is not matched at one junction end, which may reflect a read error. The genes are TRBV3-1 (or the pseudogene TRBV3-2) and TRBJ2-5; D may be TRBD2 (7 bases). The CDR3 is 15 amino acids. Per germline, CDR1 LGHDT and CDR2 YNNKEL (reference sequence). The CDR3 nucleotides are TGTGCCCGCAGCCACAGAGGGGGGGGCGGGGAGACCCAGTACTTC. Its protein product is CARSHRGGGGETQYF.

The chain is built from TRBV5-6 and TRBJ2-2; the match to TRBD2 covers 7 bases. The ends lost 2 bases at V and 4 bases at J; junction bases unmatched: 5. The germline V gene has CDR1 SGHDT and CDR2 YYEEEE. The CDR3 spans 15 residues. CDR3 amino acids: CASSFGGVGTGELFF. The CDR3 DNA sequence: TGTGCCAGCAGCTTTGGGGGGGTTGGCACCGGGGAGCTGTTTTTT.

The V gene is TRBV5-6, the J gene TRBJ2-5; 8 bases fit TRBD1. V lost 3 bases, J lost 5 bases, and 9 bases stayed unmatched. The CDR3 has 15 residues. Germline V gene lookup returns CDR1 SGHDT and CDR2 YYEEEE. The CDR3 reads CASSSTGDATETQYF. In DNA, the CDR3 is TGTGCCAGCAGCTCGACAGGGGACGCCACGGAGACCCAGTACTTC.

This sequence joins TRBV5-1 and TRBJ2-1; TRBD1 might be the D (6 bases). This CDR3 has 15 amino acids. The V gene's germline CDR1 is SGHRS and CDR2 YFSETQ. Trimming left V 0 bases short and J 9 bases short, with 16 bases between. CDR3 residues: CASSLAGQGYSEQFF. DNA of the CDR3: TGCGCCAGCAGCTTGGCAGGGCAGGGGTATAGTGAGCAGTTCTTC.

The chain's CDR3 is CASSQEPLAGVSGANVLTF. Here the CDR3 DNA reads TGCGCCAGCAGCCAAGAACCACTAGCGGGAGTGTCTGGGGCCAACGTCCTGACTTTC. This chain connects TRBV4-3 to TRBJ2-6; 11 positions agree with TRBD2. With V trimmed by 0 bases and J by 1 base, 5 bases remained unmatched. Per germline, CDR1 LGHNA and CDR2 YSLEER. CDR3 length equals 19 residues.

The CDR3 region has the DNA TGTGCCAGCAGTCGGGCAGGGGATCCCTCAGACTCCTACGAGCAGTACTTC. Its translation: CASSRAGDPSDSYEQYF. The J gene is TRBJ2-7, the V gene TRBV6-6; tentative D call: TRBD1 (6 bases). The CDR3 covers 17 residues. Germline CDR1 reads MNHNY; CDR2 reads SVGAGI (reference sequence). Trimming took off 5 bases at V and 0 bases at J, with 20 bases between the two ends.

The chain employs TRBV19 and TRBJ1-2; D gene unclear. Germline values: CDR1 LNHDA, CDR2 SQIVND (reference sequence). The CDR3 is made up of 11 amino acids. V was pared by 7 bases and J by 4 bases, with 7 bases between. The CDR3 region has the DNA TGTGCCAGTAATTCAGTCTATGGCTACACCTTC. Its protein is CASNSVYGYTF.

This chain joins TRBV6-5 and TRBJ2-3; TRBD1 might be the D (5 bases). The germline V gene has CDR1 MNHEY and CDR2 SVGAGI. This CDR3 has 16 residues. V was cut by 0 bases and J by 3 bases, with 13 bases left in between. The CDR3 DNA is TGTGCCAGCAGTTACTCGACCATGGGGCGGACAGATACGCAGTATTTT. Protein sequence: CASSYSTMGRTDTQYF.

This clone was seen a single time. The chain is built from TRBV24-1 and TRBJ2-2; no reliable D call. This CDR3 has 16 residues. The V gene's germline CDR1 is KGHDR and CDR2 SFDVKD. Trimming took 1 base from V and 4 from J, leaving 12 bases between them. The CDR3 protein is CATSDFRRFGTGELFF. DNA for the CDR3: TGTGCCACCAGTGATTTTCGCAGGTTTGGCACCGGGGAGCTGTTTTTT.

The chain has TRBV7-9 and TRBJ2-7, with 7 bases aligning to TRBD1. With 4 bases clipped from V and 3 bases from J, the junction kept 9 bases outside the gene matches. Germline CDR1 SEHNR, CDR2 FQNEAQ (reference sequence). The CDR3 spans 15 residues. The CDR3 reads CASSSPRDSSYEQYF. Here the CDR3 DNA reads TGTGCCAGCAGCTCCCCTCGGGACAGTAGCTACGAGCAGTACTTC.

This chain links TRBV12-3 or TRBV12-4 with TRBJ1-2, with a possible D match to TRBD1 (6 bases). V was shortened by 5 bases and J by 8 bases, with 15 bases between the two germline ends. This CDR3 comprises 13 residues. The CDR3 sequence is CASSTRTVWGYTF. The CDR3 coding sequence is TGTGCCAGCAGTACCCGGACAGTGTGGGGCTACACCTTC.